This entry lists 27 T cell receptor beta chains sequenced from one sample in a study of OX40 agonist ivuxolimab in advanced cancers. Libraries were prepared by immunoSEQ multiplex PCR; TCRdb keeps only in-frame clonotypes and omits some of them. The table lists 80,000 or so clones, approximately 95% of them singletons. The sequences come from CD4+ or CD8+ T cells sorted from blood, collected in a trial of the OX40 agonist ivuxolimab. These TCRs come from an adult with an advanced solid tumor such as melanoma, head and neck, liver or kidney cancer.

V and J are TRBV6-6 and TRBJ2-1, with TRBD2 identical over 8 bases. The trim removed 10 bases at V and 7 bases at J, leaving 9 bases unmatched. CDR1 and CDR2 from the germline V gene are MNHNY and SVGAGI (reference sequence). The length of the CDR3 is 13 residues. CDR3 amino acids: CATGGEGRNEQFF. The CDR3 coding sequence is TGTGCCACCGGGGGGGAGGGAAGGAATGAGCAGTTCTTC.

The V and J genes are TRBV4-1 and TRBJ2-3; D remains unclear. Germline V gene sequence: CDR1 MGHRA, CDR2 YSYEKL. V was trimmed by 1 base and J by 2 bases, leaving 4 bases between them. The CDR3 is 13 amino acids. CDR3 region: CASSQGSTDTQYF. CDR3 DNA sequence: TGCGCCAGCAGCCAAGGTTCCACAGATACGCAGTATTTT.

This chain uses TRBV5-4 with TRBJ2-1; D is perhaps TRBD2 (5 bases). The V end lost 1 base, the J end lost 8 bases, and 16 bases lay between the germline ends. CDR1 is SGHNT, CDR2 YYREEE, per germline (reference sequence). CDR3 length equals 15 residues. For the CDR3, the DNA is TGTGCCAGCAGCTTGTCATCTAGCCCCAATCATGAGCAGTTCTTC. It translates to CASSLSSSPNHEQFF.

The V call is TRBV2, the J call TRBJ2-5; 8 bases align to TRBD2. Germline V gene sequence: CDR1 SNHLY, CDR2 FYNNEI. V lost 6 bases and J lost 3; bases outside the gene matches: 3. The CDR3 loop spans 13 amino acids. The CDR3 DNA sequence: TGTGCCAGCAGGAATAGCGGGGAAGAGACCCAGTACTTC. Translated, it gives CASRNSGEETQYF.

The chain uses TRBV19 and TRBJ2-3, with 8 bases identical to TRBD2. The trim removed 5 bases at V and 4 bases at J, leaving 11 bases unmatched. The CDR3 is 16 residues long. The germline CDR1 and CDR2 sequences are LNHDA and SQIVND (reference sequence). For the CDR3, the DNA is TGTGCCAGTAGTCTAGCCGGGACTAGAGGTGCAGATACGCAGTATTTT. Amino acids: CASSLAGTRGADTQYF. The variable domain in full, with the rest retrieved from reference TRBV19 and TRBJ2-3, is DGGITQSPKYLFRKEGQNVTLSCEQNLNHDAMYWYRQDPGQGLRLIYYSQIVNDFQKGDIAEGYSVSREKKESFPLTVTSAQKNPTAFYLCASSLAGTRGADTQYFGPGTRLTVL.

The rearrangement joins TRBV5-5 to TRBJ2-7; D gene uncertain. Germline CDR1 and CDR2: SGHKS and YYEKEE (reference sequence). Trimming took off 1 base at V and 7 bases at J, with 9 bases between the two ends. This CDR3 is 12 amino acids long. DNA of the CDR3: TGTGCCAGCAGCTTGTACACCAGGGAGCAGTACTTC. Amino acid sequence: CASSLYTREQYF.

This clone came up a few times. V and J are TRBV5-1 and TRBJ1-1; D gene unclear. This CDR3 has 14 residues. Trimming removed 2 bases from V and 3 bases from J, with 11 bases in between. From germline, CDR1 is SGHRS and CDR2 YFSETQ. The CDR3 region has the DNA TGCGCCAGCAGCTTAGGACTTTCGGACACTGAAGCTTTCTTT. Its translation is CASSLGLSDTEAFF.

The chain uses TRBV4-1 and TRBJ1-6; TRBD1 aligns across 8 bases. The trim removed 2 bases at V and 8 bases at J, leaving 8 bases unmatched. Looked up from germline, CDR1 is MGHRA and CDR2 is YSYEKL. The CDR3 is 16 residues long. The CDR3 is CASSQTPGQVHSPLHF. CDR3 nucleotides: TGCGCCAGCAGCCAAACTCCGGGACAGGTCCATTCACCCCTCCACTTT.

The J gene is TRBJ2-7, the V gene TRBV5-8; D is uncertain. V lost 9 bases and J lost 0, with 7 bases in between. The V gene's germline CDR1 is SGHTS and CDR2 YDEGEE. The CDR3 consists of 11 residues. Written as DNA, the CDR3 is TGTGCCACCCGAGGCTCCTACGAGCAGTACTTC. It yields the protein CATRGSYEQYF.

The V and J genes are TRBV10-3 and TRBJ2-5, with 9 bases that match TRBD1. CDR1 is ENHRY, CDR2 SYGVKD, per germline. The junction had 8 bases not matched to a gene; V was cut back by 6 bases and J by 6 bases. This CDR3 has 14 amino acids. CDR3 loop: CAIRFSQGAQTQYF. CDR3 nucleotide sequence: TGTGCCATCAGATTTTCACAGGGGGCGCAGACCCAGTACTTC.

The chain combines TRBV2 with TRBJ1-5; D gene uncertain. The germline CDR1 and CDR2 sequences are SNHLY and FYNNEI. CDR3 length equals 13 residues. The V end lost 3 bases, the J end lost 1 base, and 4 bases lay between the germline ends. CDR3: CASSDLSNQPQHF. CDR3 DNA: TGTGCCAGCAGTGATCTGAGCAATCAGCCCCAGCATTTT. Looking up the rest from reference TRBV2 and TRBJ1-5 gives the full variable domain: EPEVTQTPSHQVTQMGQEVILRCVPISNHLYFYWYRQILGQKVEFLVSFYNNEISEKSEIFDDQFSVERPDGSNFTLKIRSTKLEDSAMYFCASSDLSNQPQHFGDGTRLSIL.

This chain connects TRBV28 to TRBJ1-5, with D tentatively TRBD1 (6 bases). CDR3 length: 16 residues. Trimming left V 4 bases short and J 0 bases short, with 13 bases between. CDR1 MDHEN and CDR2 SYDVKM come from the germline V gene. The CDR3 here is CASSSTGFYSNQPQHF. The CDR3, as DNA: TGTGCCAGCAGTTCCACAGGGTTTTATAGCAATCAGCCCCAGCATTTT. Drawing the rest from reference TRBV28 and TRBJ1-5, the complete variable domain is DVKVTQSSRYLVKRTGEKVFLECVQDMDHENMFWYRQDPGLGLRLIYFSYDVKMKEKGDIPEGYSVSREKKERFSLILESASTNQTSMYLCASSSTGFYSNQPQHFGDGTRLSIL.

As DNA, the CDR3 is TGTGCCAGCAGCCCCCAGGATAAAGATACGCAGTATTTT. Translated: CASSPQDKDTQYF. This chain uses TRBV7-6 with TRBJ2-3; D is undetermined. CDR3 size: 13 residues. V lost 5 bases and J 5 bases, leaving 11 bases between the germline ends. CDR1 is SGHVS and CDR2 is FNYEAQ in the germline V gene. Filled out from reference TRBV7-6 and TRBJ2-3, the complete variable domain reads GAGVSQSPRYKVTKRGQDVALRCDPISGHVSLYWYRQALGQGPEFLTYFNYEAQQDKSGLPNDRFSAERPEGSISTLTIQRTEQRDSAMYRCASSPQDKDTQYFGPGTRLTVL.

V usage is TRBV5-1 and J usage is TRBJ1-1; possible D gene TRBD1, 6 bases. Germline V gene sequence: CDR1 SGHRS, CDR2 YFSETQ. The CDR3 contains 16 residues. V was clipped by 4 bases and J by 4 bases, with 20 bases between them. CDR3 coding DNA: TGCGCCAGCAGCATTGTGACAGGTACGCAGGCCACTGAAGCTTTCTTT. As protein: CASSIVTGTQATEAFF.

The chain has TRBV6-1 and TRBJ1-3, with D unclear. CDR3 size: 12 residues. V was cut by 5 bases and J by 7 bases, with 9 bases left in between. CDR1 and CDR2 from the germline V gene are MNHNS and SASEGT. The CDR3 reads CASSLHSNTIYF. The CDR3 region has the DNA TGTGCCAGCAGTCTACATTCGAACACCATATATTTT.

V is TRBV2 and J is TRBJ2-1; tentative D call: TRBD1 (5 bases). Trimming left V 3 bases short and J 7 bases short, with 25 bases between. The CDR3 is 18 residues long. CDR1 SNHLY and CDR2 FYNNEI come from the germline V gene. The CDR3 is CASSDPYIGDNPANEQFF. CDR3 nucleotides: TGTGCCAGCAGTGACCCTTACATAGGGGATAATCCAGCGAATGAGCAGTTCTTC.

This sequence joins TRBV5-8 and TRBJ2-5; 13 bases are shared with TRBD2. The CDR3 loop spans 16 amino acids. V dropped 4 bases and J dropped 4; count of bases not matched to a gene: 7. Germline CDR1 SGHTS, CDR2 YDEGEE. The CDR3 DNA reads TGTGCCAGCAGCACCCGGACTAGCGGGAGAGGAGAGACCCAGTACTTC. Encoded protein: CASSTRTSGRGETQYF.

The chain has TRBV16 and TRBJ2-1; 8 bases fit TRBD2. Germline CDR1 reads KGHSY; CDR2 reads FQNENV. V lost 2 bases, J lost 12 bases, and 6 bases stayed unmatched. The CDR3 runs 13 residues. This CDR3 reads CASSQLGGGLQFF. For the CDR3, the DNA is TGTGCCAGCAGCCAACTTGGCGGGGGGCTGCAGTTCTTC.

The CDR3 DNA reads TGTGCCAGTAGAAGGGACCTGACTAGCGGGAGGGCCGAGGACACAGATACGCAGTATTTT. This codes for CASRRDLTSGRAEDTDTQYF. V is TRBV19 and J is TRBJ2-3; 14 bases fit TRBD2. The CDR3 has 20 amino acids. V shed 6 bases, J shed 2 bases, and the junction held 16 bases outside the gene matches. Germline lookup yields CDR1 LNHDA and CDR2 SQIVND (reference sequence).

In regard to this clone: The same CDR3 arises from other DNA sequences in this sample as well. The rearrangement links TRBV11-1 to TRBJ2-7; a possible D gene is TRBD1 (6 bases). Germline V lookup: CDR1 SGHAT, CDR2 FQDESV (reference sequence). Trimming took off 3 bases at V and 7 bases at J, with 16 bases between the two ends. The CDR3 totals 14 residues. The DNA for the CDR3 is TGTGCCAGCAGCTTGGAAGGGACACCTTATGAGCAGTACTTC. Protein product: CASSLEGTPYEQYF.

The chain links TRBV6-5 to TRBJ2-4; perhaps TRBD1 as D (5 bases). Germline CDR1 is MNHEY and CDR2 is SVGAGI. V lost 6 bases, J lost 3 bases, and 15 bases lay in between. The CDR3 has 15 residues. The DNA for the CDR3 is TGTGCCAGCAGCCCCCTAGGTCAGGGCAAAAACATTCAGTACTTC. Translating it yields CASSPLGQGKNIQYF.

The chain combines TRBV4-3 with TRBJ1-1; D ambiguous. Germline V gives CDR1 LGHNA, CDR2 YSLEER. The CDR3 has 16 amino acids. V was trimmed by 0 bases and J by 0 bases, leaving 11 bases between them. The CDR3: CASSQDGGTLNTEAFF. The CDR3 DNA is TGCGCCAGCAGCCAAGATGGCGGCACCTTGAACACTGAAGCTTTCTTT.

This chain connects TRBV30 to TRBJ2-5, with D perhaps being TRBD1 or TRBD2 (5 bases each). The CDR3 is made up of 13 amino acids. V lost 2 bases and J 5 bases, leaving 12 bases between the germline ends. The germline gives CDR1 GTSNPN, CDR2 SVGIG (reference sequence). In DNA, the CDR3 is TGTGCCTGGAGTCGGGACCGGCGGGAGACCCAGTACTTC. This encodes CAWSRDRRETQYF. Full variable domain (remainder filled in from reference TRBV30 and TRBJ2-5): SQTIHQWPATLVQPVGSPLSLECTVEGTSNPNLYWYRQAAGRGLQLLFYSVGIGQISSEVPQNLSASRPQDRQFILSSKKLLLSDSGFYLCAWSRDRRETQYFGPGTRLLVL.

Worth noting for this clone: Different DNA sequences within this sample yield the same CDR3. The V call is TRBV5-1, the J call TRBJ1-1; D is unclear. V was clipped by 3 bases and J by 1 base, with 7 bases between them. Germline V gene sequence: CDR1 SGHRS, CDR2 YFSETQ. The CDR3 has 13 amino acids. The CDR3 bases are TGCGCCAGCAGCTCGACACCGAACACTGAAGCTTTCTTT. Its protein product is CASSSTPNTEAFF.

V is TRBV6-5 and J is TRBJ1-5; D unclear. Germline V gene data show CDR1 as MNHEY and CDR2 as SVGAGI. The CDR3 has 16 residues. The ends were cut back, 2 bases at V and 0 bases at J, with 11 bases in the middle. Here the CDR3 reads CASSYGQTHSNQPQHF. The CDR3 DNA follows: TGTGCCAGCAGTTACGGGCAAACTCATAGCAATCAGCCCCAGCATTTT.

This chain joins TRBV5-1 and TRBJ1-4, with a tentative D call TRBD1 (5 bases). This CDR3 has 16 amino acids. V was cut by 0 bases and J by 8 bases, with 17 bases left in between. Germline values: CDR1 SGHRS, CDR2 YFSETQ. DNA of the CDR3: TGCGCCAGCAGCTTGGCGCCCCAGGGACTGGGGGAAAAACTGTTTTTT. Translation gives CASSLAPQGLGEKLFF.

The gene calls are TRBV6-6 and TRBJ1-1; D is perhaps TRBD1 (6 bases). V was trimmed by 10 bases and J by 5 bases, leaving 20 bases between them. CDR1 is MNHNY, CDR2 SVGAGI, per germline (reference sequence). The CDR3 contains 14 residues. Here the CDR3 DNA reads TGTGCCACATTCTTGCAGGGGCGGAGTACTGAAGCTTTCTTT. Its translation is CATFLQGRSTEAFF.